The 28 T cell receptor beta chains given below trace back to one sample, sequenced in a study of vaccination and CD4 T cells after COVID-19. Which antigens these TCRs recognize remains unknown. Cultured CD4+ T cell DNA underwent sequencing with the Oncomine TCR Beta short-read assay. TCRdb processed the PCR reads anew with MiXCR; each CDR3 protein has one entry. The profile shows about 20,000 distinct CDR3 sequences, 50% to 60% of them singletons. Described treatment: approximately 9-day PBMC culture with coronavirus spike peptide pools or control peptides (ViraFEST assay). The specimen was CD4+ T cells from blood, cultured in vitro. Every receptor here comes from a human donor who had recovered from COVID-19.

The chain recombines TRBV11-3 with TRBJ2-7, with a tentative D call TRBD1 (5 bases). CDR3 length: 16 amino acids. Trimming left V 1 base short and J 3 bases short, with 16 bases between. Germline CDR1 reads SGHNT; CDR2 reads YENEEA. CDR3: CASSLGLGRVDYEQYF. The DNA of the CDR3 is TGTGCCAGCAGCTTAGGTTTGGGCAGGGTAGACTACGAGCAGTACTTC. The full variable domain, completed using reference TRBV11-3 and TRBJ2-7, is EAGVVQSPRYKIIEKKQPVAFWCNPISGHNTLYWYLQNLGQGPELLIRYENEEAVDDSQLPKDRFSAERLKGVDSTLKIQPAELGDSAVYLCASSLGLGRVDYEQYFGPGTRLTVT.

This chain uses TRBV7-9 with TRBJ2-5; no definite D call. From germline, CDR1 is SEHNR and CDR2 FQNEAQ (reference sequence). The CDR3 contains 12 residues. Trimming cost V 5 bases and J 1 base, with 5 bases left between them. The CDR3 coding sequence is TGTGCCAGCAGCCCGTTCCAAGAGACCCAGTACTTC. Protein product: CASSPFQETQYF.

The chain links TRBV5-1 to TRBJ2-7; TRBD1 is a possible D gene (5 bases). V shed 1 base and J shed 0 bases, with 11 bases lying between them. This CDR3 region has 15 residues. Germline V CDR1 and CDR2: SGHRS, YFSETQ. CDR3 sequence (DNA): TGCGCCAGCAGCTTGATCACAGGCAACTCCTACGAGCAGTACTTC. It specifies CASSLITGNSYEQYF. Full variable domain (rest looked up from reference TRBV5-1 and TRBJ2-7): KAGVTQTPRYLIKTRGQQVTLSCSPISGHRSVSWYQQTPGQGLQFLFEYFSETQRNKGNFPGRFSGRQFSNSRSEMNVSTLELGDSALYLCASSLITGNSYEQYFGPGTRLTVT.

The chain carries TRBV5-1 and TRBJ2-7, with TRBD1 matching over 8 bases. The germline CDR1 and CDR2 sequences are SGHRS and YFSETQ. V lost 5 bases, J lost 3 bases, and 4 bases stayed unmatched. The CDR3 is 13 amino acids. The CDR3 DNA follows: TGCGCCAGCAGGACTGGACAGGGCTACGAGCAGTACTTC. Translated: CASRTGQGYEQYF. The full variable domain, rest sourced from reference TRBV5-1 and TRBJ2-7, is KAGVTQTPRYLIKTRGQQVTLSCSPISGHRSVSWYQQTPGQGLQFLFEYFSETQRNKGNFPGRFSGRQFSNSRSEMNVSTLELGDSALYLCASRTGQGYEQYFGPGTRLTVT.

The chain combines TRBV6-2 or TRBV6-3 with TRBJ2-1; a weak D match, TRBD2 (5 bases). Germline V gives CDR1 MNHEY, CDR2 SVGEGT. This CDR3 region has 14 residues. The V and J ends lost 8 bases and 4 bases respectively, with 15 bases between them. The CDR3 DNA follows: TGTGCCAGCGCTGAGGGCGGAGCTTACAATGAGCAGTTCTTC. It yields the protein CASAEGGAYNEQFF.

This chain uses TRBV7-9 with TRBJ2-5; D gene unclear. This CDR3 comprises 18 residues. Deletions cut 2 bases from V and 3 bases from J, with 22 bases between. CDR1 is SEHNR and CDR2 is FQNEAQ in the germline V gene (reference sequence). The CDR3 sequence: CASSLTSSARFNEETQYF. The CDR3 DNA follows: TGTGCCAGCAGCTTAACCAGTTCGGCGCGCTTTAATGAAGAGACCCAGTACTTC.

The chain links TRBV7-9 to TRBJ1-1; the match to TRBD1 covers 7 bases. Germline-derived CDR1 and CDR2 are SEHNR and FQNEAQ (reference sequence). The length of the CDR3 is 14 residues. V lost 5 bases and J lost 7; bases outside the gene matches: 10. CDR3 in amino acids: CASSATQGMLEAFF. CDR3 DNA: TGTGCCAGCAGCGCAACACAGGGGATGCTTGAAGCTTTCTTT.

The chain employs TRBV20-1 and TRBJ2-3; 7 positions match TRBD2. Germline V gene sequence: CDR1 DFQATT, CDR2 SNEGSKA (reference sequence). This CDR3 is built from 15 residues. V shed 0 bases and J 0 bases; nucleotides not matched to a gene: 3. CDR3 protein: CSARDGGRSTDTQYF. For the CDR3, the DNA is TGCAGTGCTAGAGACGGCGGGAGAAGCACAGATACGCAGTATTTT.

The chain combines TRBV19 with TRBJ2-2; D gene uncertain. Germline lookup yields CDR1 LNHDA and CDR2 SQIVND (reference sequence). V was trimmed by 7 bases and J by 4 bases, leaving 16 bases between them. This CDR3 is 15 amino acids long. CDR3 DNA: TGTGCCAGTACCCCCTCGTCGGCGGTCACCGGGGAGCTGTTTTTT. Its protein is CASTPSSAVTGELFF.

This CDR3 reads CASSLRTGDGPNNEQFF. Here the CDR3 DNA reads TGTGCCAGCAGCTTAAGGACGGGGGATGGCCCCAACAATGAGCAGTTCTTC. V is TRBV7-3 and J is TRBJ2-1; possibly TRBD2 for D (6 bases). CDR3 size: 17 residues. The V gene's germline CDR1 is SGHTA and CDR2 FQGTGA. With 1 base removed from V and 5 bases from J, the gap between germline ends came to 18 bases. The variable domain in full, with the rest retrieved from reference TRBV7-3 and TRBJ2-1, is GAGVSQTPSNKVTEKGKYVELRCDPISGHTALYWYRQSLGQGPEFLIYFQGTGAADDSGLPNDRFFAVRPEGSVSTLKIQRTERGDSAVYLCASSLRTGDGPNNEQFFGPGTRLTVL.

The CDR3, as DNA: TGTGCCAGCAGCCTAGGACAGGGCTCGAATCAGCCCCAGCATTTT. Its protein product is CASSLGQGSNQPQHF. The J gene is TRBJ1-5, the V gene TRBV7-6, with 8 bases aligning to TRBD1. V was pared by 5 bases and J by 4 bases, with 7 bases of the junction left unmatched. This CDR3 is 15 amino acids long. Germline V gene lookup returns CDR1 SGHVS and CDR2 FNYEAQ.

This clonotype was seen only a few times. The chain combines TRBV7-9 with TRBJ1-5; 7 nucleotides line up with TRBD1. The germline CDR1 and CDR2 sequences are SEHNR and FQNEAQ (reference sequence). The junction had 6 bases not matched to a gene; V was cut back by 4 bases and J by 6 bases. This CDR3 region has 14 residues. This chain's CDR3 is CASSSGQRLQPQHF. DNA for the CDR3: TGTGCCAGCAGCTCGGGACAGCGTCTTCAGCCCCAGCATTTT.

This chain links TRBV20-1 with TRBJ1-5; D gene ambiguous. Germline V gives CDR1 DFQATT, CDR2 SNEGSKA (reference sequence). The CDR3 is made up of 12 amino acids. The V and J ends lost 3 bases and 8 bases respectively, with 11 bases between them. The CDR3 bases are TGCAGTGCTAGCATGCTACAAAAGCCCCAGCATTTT. It codes for CSASMLQKPQHF.

The V gene is TRBV20-1, the J gene TRBJ2-5; a weak D match, TRBD2 (7 bases). This CDR3 comprises 13 residues. The germline V gene has CDR1 DFQATT and CDR2 SNEGSKA (reference sequence). V lost 2 bases and J 3 bases, leaving 10 bases between the germline ends. CDR3 nucleotides: TGCAGTGCTAGAACGGGGGGCGAAGAGACCCAGTACTTC. Protein sequence: CSARTGGEETQYF.

This clonotype was seen just once. The V call is TRBV6-1, the J call TRBJ2-7; tentatively, D is TRBD1 (5 bases). CDR1 and CDR2 (germline): MNHNS, SASEGT. V was trimmed by 5 bases and J by 2 bases, leaving 19 bases between them. This CDR3 region has 16 residues. CDR3 loop: CASSKGLGRTPYEQYF. In nucleotides, the CDR3 is TGTGCCAGCAGTAAGGGGCTTGGCAGAACCCCCTACGAGCAGTACTTC.

The genes are TRBV9 and TRBJ2-5; 9 bases fit TRBD1. The germline V gene encodes CDR1 SGDLS and CDR2 YYNGEE. The V gene end was trimmed by 3 bases and the J gene end by 5 bases; junction bases not matched to a gene: 8. The CDR3 totals 15 residues. CDR3 residues: CASSARTGVYETQYF. For the CDR3, the DNA is TGTGCCAGCAGCGCCCGGACAGGGGTATACGAGACCCAGTACTTC.

This clonotype appeared a single time. This chain joins TRBV27 and TRBJ1-6, with 11 positions matching TRBD1. The CDR3 loop spans 15 amino acids. Trimming at V came to 2 bases and at J to 11 bases, leaving 5 bases not matched to a gene. Per germline, CDR1 MNHEY and CDR2 SMNVEV (reference sequence). The CDR3 coding sequence is TGTGCCAGCAGTTTAAGGACAGGGGGCAAGGCACCCCTCCACTTT. Translation: CASSLRTGGKAPLHF.

This clonotype showed up just a few times. This chain uses TRBV2 with TRBJ2-7; 10 bases are a match to TRBD2. CDR3 length equals 13 residues. The ends lost 9 bases at V and 12 bases at J; junction bases unmatched: 14. Germline assignment: CDR1 SNHLY and CDR2 FYNNEI. Written as DNA, the CDR3 is TGTGCCAGTAGACGGGGCCTAGCGGGAGCTCGGTACTTC. It is translated as CASRRGLAGARYF.

V is TRBV18 and J is TRBJ1-4, with no clear D. This CDR3 is built from 14 residues. The V gene lost 4 bases and the J gene lost 8 bases, with 14 bases spanning the gap. Germline V gene sequence: CDR1 KGHSH, CDR2 LQKENI. Written as DNA, the CDR3 is TGTGCCAGCTCACTTACAGACGGCAGCGAAAAACTGTTTTTT. Encoded protein: CASSLTDGSEKLFF.

V usage is TRBV20-1 and J usage is TRBJ2-2; TRBD2 matches 12 bases. The CDR3 runs to 16 residues. Trimming at V came to 4 bases and at J to 4 bases, leaving 7 bases not matched to a gene. In germline, CDR1 is DFQATT, CDR2 SNEGSKA (reference sequence). CDR3 sequence: CSAKLTSGSGTGELFF. The CDR3 DNA reads as TGCAGTGCTAAACTGACTAGCGGGAGTGGCACCGGGGAGCTGTTTTTT.

The V call is TRBV7-9, the J call TRBJ2-7, with TRBD2 matching 7 bases. The CDR3 is 17 amino acids. The V gene end was trimmed by 5 bases and the J gene end by 4 bases; junction bases not matched to a gene: 17. Germline CDR1 and CDR2: SEHNR and FQNEAQ (reference sequence). This chain's CDR3 is CASSPMGGKGSGYEQYF. In DNA form, the CDR3 reads TGTGCCAGCAGCCCCATGGGGGGGAAAGGGAGTGGATACGAGCAGTACTTC.

There are a few counts of this clonotype. V gene TRBV7-2 combines with J gene TRBJ1-2; D gene unclear. This CDR3 has 14 residues. Germline values: CDR1 SGHTA, CDR2 FQGNSA. The germline V and J ends were trimmed by 0 bases and 2 bases, with 7 bases remaining between them. The CDR3 DNA sequence: TGTGCCAGCAGCTTAGCGCGGAGGAACTATGGCTACACCTTC. Translated: CASSLARRNYGYTF. Based on the CDR3 plus reference TRBV7-2 and TRBJ1-2, the full variable domain is GAGVSQSPSNKVTEKGKDVELRCDPISGHTALYWYRQSLGQGLEFLIYFQGNSAPDKSGLPSDRFSAERTGGSVSTLTIQRTQQEDSAVYLCASSLARRNYGYTFGSGTRLTVV.

The sample holds a few counts of this clonotype. This sequence joins TRBV10-2 and TRBJ1-6; 10 nucleotides align to TRBD1. CDR3 length: 18 residues. Germline V gene data show CDR1 as WSHSY and CDR2 as SAAADI. V gave up 2 bases and J gave up 9 bases; unmatched junction bases: 13. This CDR3 reads CASSEAGGTGAFFSPLHF. CDR3 coding DNA: TGCGCCAGCAGTGAGGCCGGGGGGACAGGGGCCTTTTTTTCACCCCTCCACTTT.

Concerning this clonotype: Relative to the germline gene, one junction end is altered; a read error may explain this. The chain is built from TRBV19 and TRBJ1-1; 7 bases are shared with TRBD1. Germline V CDR1 and CDR2: LNHDA, SQIVND (reference sequence). This CDR3 spans 20 amino acids. The DNA for the CDR3 is TGTGCCAGTAGTATTGGTTTCGGGGCAGGGGGAAGGGAATGGAACACTGAGGCTTTCTTT. This codes for CASSIGFGAGGREWNTEAFF.

The J gene is TRBJ2-3, the V gene TRBV6-4; perhaps TRBD2 as D (6 bases). Trimming removed 3 bases at V and 0 bases at J, with 7 bases between. CDR1 and CDR2 (germline): MRHNA, SNTAGT. There are 14 residues in the CDR3. CDR3 bases: TGTGCCAGCAGTGAGGAGGGTAGCACAGATACGCAGTATTTT. Translated, it gives CASSEEGSTDTQYF.

This rearrangement joins TRBV14 to TRBJ1-1, with D possibly being TRBD1 (6 bases). CDR1 is SGHDN, CDR2 FVKESK, per germline. Trimming removed 6 bases at V and 0 bases at J, with 14 bases between. CDR3 size: 15 residues. The CDR3 spells CASSRSTGMNTEAFF. In DNA form, the CDR3 reads TGTGCCAGCAGTCGTTCAACAGGGATGAACACTGAAGCTTTCTTT.

V and J are TRBV10-2 and TRBJ2-7; tentatively, D is TRBD2 (6 bases). V gave up 2 bases and J gave up 6 bases, with 20 bases separating them. The germline gives CDR1 WSHSY, CDR2 SAAADI. This CDR3 is 16 amino acids long. The CDR3 spells CASSEIRSSGFGEQYF. CDR3 bases: TGCGCCAGCAGTGAGATAAGGTCCAGCGGGTTCGGCGAGCAGTACTTC.

V is TRBV27 and J is TRBJ2-7, with D maybe TRBD2 (6 bases). The CDR3 totals 13 residues. V gave up 9 bases and J gave up 0 bases, with 12 bases separating them. Germline-derived CDR1 and CDR2 are MNHEY and SMNVEV (reference sequence). The CDR3 DNA follows: TGTGCCAGTTTTGGACTACTCTCCTACGAGCAGTACTTC. It yields the protein CASFGLLSYEQYF.